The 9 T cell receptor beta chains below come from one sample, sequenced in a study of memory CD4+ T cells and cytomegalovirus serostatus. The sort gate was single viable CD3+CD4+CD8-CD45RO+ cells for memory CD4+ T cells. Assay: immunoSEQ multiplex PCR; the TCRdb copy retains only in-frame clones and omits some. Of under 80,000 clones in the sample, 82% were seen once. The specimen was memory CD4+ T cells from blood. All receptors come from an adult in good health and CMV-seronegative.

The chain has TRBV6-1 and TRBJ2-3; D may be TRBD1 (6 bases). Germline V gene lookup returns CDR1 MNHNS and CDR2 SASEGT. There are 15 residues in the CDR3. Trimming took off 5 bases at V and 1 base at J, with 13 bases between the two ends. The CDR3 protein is CASSTQTGGTDTQYF. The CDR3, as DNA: TGTGCCAGCAGTACTCAGACAGGAGGCACAGATACGCAGTATTTT.

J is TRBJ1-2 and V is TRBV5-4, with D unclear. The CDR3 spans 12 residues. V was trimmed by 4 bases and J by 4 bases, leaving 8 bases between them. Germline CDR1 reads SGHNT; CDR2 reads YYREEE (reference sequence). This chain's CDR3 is CASSPPGYGYTF. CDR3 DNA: TGTGCCAGCAGCCCCCCCGGCTATGGCTACACCTTC. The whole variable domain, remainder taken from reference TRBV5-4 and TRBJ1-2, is ETGVTQSPTHLIKTRGQQVTLRCSSQSGHNTVSWYQQALGQGPQFIFQYYREEENGRGNFPPRFSGLQFPNYSSELNVNALELDDSALYLCASSPPGYGYTFGSGTRLTVV.

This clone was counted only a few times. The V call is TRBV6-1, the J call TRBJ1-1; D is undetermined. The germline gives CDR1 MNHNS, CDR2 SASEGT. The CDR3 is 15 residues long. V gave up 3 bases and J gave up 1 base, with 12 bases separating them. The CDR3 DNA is TGTGCCAGCAGTGATTTTGGGTCCTGGAACACTGAAGCTTTCTTT. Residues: CASSDFGSWNTEAFF.

Written as DNA, the CDR3 is TGTGCCAGCAGCTTGCAAGAGACCCAGTACTTC. Translated: CASSLQETQYF. This rearrangement joins TRBV11-1 to TRBJ2-5, with D hard to call. The CDR3 has 11 amino acids. CDR1 SGHAT and CDR2 FQDESV come from the germline V gene (reference sequence). V lost 3 bases and J lost 2, with 1 base in between. Complete variable domain (other parts from reference TRBV11-1 and TRBJ2-5): EAEVAQSPRYKITEKSQAVAFWCDPISGHATLYWYRQILGQGPELLVQFQDESVVDDSQLPKDRFSAERLKGVDSTLKIQPAELGDSAMYLCASSLQETQYFGPGTRLLVL.

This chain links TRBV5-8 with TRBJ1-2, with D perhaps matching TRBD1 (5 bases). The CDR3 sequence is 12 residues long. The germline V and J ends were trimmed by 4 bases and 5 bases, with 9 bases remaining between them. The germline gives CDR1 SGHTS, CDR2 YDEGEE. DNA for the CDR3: TGTGCCAGCAGCCCTAGACAGTATGGCTACACCTTC. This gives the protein CASSPRQYGYTF. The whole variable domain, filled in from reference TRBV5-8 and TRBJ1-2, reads EAGVTQSPTHLIKTRGQQATLRCSPISGHTSVYWYQQALGLGLQFLLWYDEGEERNRGNFPPRFSGRQFPNYSSELNVNALELEDSALYLCASSPRQYGYTFGSGTRLTVV.

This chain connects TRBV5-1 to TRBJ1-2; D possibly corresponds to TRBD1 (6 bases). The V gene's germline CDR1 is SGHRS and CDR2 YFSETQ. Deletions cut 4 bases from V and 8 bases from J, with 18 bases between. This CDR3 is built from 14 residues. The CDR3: CASSADITGFGYTF. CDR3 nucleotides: TGCGCCAGCAGCGCCGACATAACAGGGTTCGGCTACACCTTC.

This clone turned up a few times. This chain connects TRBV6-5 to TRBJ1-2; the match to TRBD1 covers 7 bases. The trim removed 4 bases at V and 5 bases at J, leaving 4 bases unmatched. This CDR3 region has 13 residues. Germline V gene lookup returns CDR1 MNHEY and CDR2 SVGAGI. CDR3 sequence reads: CASSWNRGYGYTF. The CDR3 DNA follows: TGTGCCAGCAGTTGGAACAGGGGATATGGCTACACCTTC.

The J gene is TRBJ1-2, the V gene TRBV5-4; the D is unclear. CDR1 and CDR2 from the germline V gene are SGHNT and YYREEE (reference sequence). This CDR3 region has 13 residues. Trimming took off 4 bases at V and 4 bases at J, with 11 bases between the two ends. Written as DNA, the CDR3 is TGTGCCAGCAGCCTCGACGGGAGCTATGGCTACACCTTC. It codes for CASSLDGSYGYTF.

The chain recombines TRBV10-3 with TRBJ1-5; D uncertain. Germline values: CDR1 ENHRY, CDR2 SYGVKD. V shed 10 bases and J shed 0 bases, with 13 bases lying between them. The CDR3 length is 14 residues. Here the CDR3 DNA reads TGTGCCACCACCTCCGGATTTAGCAATCAGCCCCAGCATTTT. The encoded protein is CATTSGFSNQPQHF.